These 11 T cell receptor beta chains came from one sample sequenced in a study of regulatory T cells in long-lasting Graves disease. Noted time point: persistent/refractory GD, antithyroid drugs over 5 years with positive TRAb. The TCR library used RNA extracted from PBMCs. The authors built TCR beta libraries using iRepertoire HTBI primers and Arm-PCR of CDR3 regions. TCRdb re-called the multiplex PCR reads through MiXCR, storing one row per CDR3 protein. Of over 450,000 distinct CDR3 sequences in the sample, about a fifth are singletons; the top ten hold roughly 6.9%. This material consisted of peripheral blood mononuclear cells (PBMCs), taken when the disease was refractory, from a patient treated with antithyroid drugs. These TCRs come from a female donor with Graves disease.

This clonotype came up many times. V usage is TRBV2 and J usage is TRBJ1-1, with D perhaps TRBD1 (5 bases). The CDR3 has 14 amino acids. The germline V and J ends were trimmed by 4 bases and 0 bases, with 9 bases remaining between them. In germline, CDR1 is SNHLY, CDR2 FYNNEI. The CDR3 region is CASSARDLNTEAFF. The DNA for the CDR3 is TGTGCCAGCAGTGCGAGGGACCTGAACACTGAAGCTTTCTTT.

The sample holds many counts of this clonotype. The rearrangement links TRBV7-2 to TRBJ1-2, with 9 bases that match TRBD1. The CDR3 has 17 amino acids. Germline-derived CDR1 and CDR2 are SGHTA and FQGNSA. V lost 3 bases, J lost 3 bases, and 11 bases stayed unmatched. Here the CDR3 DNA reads TGTGCCAGCAGCTTCTCTTTCGGACAGGGGACTGACTATGGCTACACCTTC. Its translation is CASSFSFGQGTDYGYTF.

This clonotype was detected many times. This CDR3 reads CAIGRQEETQYF. The CDR3 region has the DNA TGTGCCATCGGTCGCCAGGAAGAGACCCAGTACTTC. The chain recombines TRBV10-3 with TRBJ2-5, with no clear D. V was clipped by 8 bases and J by 3 bases, with 10 bases between them. Germline assignment: CDR1 ENHRY and CDR2 SYGVKD. The CDR3 contains 12 residues.

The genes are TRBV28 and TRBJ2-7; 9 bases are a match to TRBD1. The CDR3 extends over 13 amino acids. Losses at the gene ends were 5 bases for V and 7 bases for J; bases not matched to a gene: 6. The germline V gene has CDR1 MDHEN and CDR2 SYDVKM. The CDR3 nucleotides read TGTGCCAGCAGTACAGGGGGCACCTCGGAGCAGTACTTC. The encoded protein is CASSTGGTSEQYF.

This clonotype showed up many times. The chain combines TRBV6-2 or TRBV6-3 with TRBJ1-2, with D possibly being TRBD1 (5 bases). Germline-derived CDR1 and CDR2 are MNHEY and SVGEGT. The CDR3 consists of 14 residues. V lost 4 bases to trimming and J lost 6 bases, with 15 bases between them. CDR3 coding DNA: TGTGCCAGCAGTTCTTGGGGGACCTCGAATGGCTACACCTTC. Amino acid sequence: CASSSWGTSNGYTF.

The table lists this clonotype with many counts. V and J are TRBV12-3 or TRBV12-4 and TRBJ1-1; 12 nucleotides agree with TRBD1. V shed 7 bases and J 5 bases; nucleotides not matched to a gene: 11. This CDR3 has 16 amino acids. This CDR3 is CASTMGQGARKTEAFF. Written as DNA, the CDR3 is TGTGCCAGCACCATGGGACAGGGGGCGCGTAAGACTGAAGCTTTCTTT.

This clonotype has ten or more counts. For the CDR3, the DNA is TGTGCCAGCACCCCCCCGGGACTAGAAAGAGAGACCCAGTACTTC. Residues: CASTPPGLERETQYF. This rearrangement joins TRBV2 to TRBJ2-5; TRBD2 matches 8 bases. The junction had 11 bases not matched to a gene; V was cut back by 7 bases and J by 4 bases. The CDR3 covers 15 residues. CDR1 and CDR2 from the germline V gene are SNHLY and FYNNEI.

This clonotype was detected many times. The CDR3 coding sequence is TGTGCCAGCAGTTTCTTGACAGGGGGCCAAGAAAAACTGTTTTTT. Translation: CASSFLTGGQEKLFF. This chain connects TRBV27 to TRBJ1-4; the match to TRBD1 covers 10 bases. The CDR3 length is 15 residues. The J segment lost 8 bases and the V segment lost 3 bases, leaving 6 bases of the junction unmatched. Germline assignment: CDR1 MNHEY and CDR2 SMNVEV (reference sequence).

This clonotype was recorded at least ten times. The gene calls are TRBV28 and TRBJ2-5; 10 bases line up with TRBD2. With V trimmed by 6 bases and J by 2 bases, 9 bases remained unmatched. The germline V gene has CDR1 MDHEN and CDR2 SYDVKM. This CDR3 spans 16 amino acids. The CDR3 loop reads CASSLAGVHPQETQYF. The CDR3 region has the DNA TGTGCCAGCAGCCTAGCGGGGGTTCACCCTCAAGAGACCCAGTACTTC. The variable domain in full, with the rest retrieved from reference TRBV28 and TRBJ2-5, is DVKVTQSSRYLVKRTGEKVFLECVQDMDHENMFWYRQDPGLGLRLIYFSYDVKMKEKGDIPEGYSVSREKKERFSLILESASTNQTSMYLCASSLAGVHPQETQYFGPGTRLLVL.

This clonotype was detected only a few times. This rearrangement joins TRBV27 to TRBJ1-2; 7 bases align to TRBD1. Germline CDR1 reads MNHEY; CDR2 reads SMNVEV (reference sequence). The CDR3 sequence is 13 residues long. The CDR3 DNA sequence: TGTCGCCTGAGGGGGCCCCTGGAAGGTGGCTACACCTTC. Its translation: CRLRGPLEGGYTF.

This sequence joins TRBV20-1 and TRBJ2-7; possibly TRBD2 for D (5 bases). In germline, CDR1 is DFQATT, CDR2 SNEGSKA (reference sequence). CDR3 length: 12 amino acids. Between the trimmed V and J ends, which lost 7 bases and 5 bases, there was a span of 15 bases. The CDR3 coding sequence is TGCAGTGTTAGTACCAGGCGGGACGAGCAGTACTTC. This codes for CSVSTRRDEQYF.